This TCR beta chain appears in the sequencing data of a study of response to subunit inactivated influenza vaccine. The V and J ends lost 1 base and 5 bases respectively, with 9 bases between them. Germline assignment: CDR1 SGHVS and CDR2 FQNEAQ. CDR3 length: 13 residues. General study results and limits: It was suggested by the authors that few new T cells are recruited by each seasonal influenza vaccination.

TCRdb reanalysed the RT-PCR reads using MiXCR and keeps one entry per CDR3 protein. The sample contains 530,000 or so distinct CDR3 sequences, roughly 23% of which appear only once. Details on this clonotype: Its antigen is not known.

The V gene is TRBV7-8, the J gene TRBJ2-7, with a weak D call TRBD1 (5 bases). The source was CD4+ T cells sorted from PBMCs, collected approximately 5 days after vaccination. The TCR was taken from a man aged 50-59 years who received an inactivated influenza vaccine. DNA for the CDR3: TGTGCCAGCAGCTTAGTGGCAGGGAACGAGCAGTACTTC. Its protein product is CASSLVAGNEQYF.